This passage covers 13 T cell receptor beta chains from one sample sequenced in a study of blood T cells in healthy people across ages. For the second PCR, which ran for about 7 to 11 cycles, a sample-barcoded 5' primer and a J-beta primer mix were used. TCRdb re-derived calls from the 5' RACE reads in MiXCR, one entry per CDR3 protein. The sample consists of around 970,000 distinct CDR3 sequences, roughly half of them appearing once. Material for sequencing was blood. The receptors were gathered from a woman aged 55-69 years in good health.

CDR3 coding DNA: TGCAGCGTAAAAAAGGGGATTGGCTACGAGCAGTACTTC. This encodes CSVKKGIGYEQYF. The chain carries TRBV29-1 and TRBJ2-7; D perhaps matches TRBD1 (5 bases). Trimming shortened V by 6 bases and J by 3 bases, and 15 bases separated the two germline ends. The CDR3 is made up of 13 amino acids. The germline gives CDR1 SQVTM, CDR2 ANQGSEA.

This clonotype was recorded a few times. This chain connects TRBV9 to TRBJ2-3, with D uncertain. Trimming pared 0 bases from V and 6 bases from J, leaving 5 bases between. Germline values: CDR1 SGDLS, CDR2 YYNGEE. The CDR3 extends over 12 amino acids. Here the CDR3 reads CASSVAKDTQYF. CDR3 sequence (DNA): TGTGCCAGCAGCGTAGCCAAGGATACGCAGTATTTT.

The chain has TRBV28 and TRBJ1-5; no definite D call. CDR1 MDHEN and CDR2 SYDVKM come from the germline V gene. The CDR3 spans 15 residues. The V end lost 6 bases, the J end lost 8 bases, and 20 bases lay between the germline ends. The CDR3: CASSGLEFLGEPQHF. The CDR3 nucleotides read TGTGCCAGCAGCGGCTTGGAGTTCCTCGGTGAGCCCCAGCATTTT.

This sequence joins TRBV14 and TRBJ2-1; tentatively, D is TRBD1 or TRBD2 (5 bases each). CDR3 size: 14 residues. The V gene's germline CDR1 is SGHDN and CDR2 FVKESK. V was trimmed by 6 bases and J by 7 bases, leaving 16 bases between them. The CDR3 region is CASRLDLKGNEQFF. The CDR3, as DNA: TGTGCCAGCAGACTAGACCTTAAGGGGAATGAGCAGTTCTTC.

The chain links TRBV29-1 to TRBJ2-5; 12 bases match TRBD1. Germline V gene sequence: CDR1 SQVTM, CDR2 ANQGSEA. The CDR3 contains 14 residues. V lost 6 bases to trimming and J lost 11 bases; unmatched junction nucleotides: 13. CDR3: CSVTQGQGATEQYF. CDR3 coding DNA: TGCAGCGTAACCCAGGGACAGGGGGCAACGGAGCAGTACTTC.

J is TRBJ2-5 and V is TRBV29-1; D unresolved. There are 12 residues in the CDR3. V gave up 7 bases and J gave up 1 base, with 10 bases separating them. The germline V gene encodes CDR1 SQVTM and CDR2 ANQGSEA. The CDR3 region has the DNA TGCAGCGGATCACTGATCCAAGAGACCCAGTACTTC. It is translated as CSGSLIQETQYF.

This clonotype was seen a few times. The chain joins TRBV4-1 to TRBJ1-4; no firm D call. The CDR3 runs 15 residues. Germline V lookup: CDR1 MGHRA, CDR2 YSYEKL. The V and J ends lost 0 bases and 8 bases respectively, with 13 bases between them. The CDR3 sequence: CASSQEWQVFEKLFF. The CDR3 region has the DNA TGCGCCAGCAGCCAAGAGTGGCAGGTTTTCGAAAAACTGTTTTTT.

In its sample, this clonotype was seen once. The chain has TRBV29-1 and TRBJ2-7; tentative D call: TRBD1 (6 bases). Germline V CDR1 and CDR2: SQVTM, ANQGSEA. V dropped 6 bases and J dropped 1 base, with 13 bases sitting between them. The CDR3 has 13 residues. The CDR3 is CSVALQGSYEQYF. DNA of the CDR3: TGCAGCGTCGCACTACAGGGTTCCTACGAGCAGTACTTC.

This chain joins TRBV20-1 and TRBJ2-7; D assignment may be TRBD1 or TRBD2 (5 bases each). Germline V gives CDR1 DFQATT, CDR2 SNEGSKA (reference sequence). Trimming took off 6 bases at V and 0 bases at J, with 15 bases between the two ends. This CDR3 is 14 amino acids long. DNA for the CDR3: TGCAGTGCCGGAAAACCGGGGACCTCCTACGAGCAGTACTTC. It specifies CSAGKPGTSYEQYF.

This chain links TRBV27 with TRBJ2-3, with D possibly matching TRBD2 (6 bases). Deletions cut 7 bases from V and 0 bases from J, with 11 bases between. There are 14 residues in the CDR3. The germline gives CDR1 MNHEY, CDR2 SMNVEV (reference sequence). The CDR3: CASMRGVSTDTQYF. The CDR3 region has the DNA TGTGCCAGCATGCGCGGGGTTAGCACAGATACGCAGTATTTT.

The CDR3 sequence is CASSKPGGGDNEQFF. DNA of the CDR3: TGTGCCAGCAGCAAACCCGGCGGAGGGGACAATGAGCAGTTCTTC. This chain links TRBV7-3 with TRBJ2-1, with a possible D match to TRBD2 (6 bases). Germline V gene data show CDR1 as SGHTA and CDR2 as FQGTGA. The CDR3 has 15 residues. The V end was cut by 5 bases, the J end by 5 bases, with 16 bases between.

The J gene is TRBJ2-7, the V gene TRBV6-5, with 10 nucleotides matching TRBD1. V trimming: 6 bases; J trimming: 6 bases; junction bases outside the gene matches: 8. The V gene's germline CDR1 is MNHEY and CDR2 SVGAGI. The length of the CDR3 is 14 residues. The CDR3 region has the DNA TGTGCCAGCAGGGTTAGGACAGGGGGGCGCGAGCAGTACTTC. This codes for CASRVRTGGREQYF.

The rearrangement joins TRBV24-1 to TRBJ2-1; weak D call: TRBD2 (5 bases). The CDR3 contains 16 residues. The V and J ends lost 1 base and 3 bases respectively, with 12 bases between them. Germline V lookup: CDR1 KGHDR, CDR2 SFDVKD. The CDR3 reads CATSDLAREYYNEQFF. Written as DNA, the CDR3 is TGTGCCACCAGTGATTTAGCGAGGGAGTACTACAATGAGCAGTTCTTC.